This T cell receptor (beta chain) was sequenced for a study of T cell responses to AZD1222 COVID-19 vaccine. Study-level results: Only five to seven individuals given AZD1222 were seropositive at baseline.

Method: immunoSEQ multiplex PCR; TCRdb's copy keeps in-frame clones and lacks some. The data show about 140,000 clones, roughly 92% seen once. Details on this clone: Its matching antigen is unknown.

Germline V gene lookup returns CDR1 SQVTM and CDR2 ANQGSEA. V was clipped by 3 bases and J by 3 bases, with 8 bases between them. CDR3 size: 12 residues. The sequencing here drew on peripheral blood, taken on day 0 of AZD1222 vaccination. The chain carries TRBV29-1 and TRBJ2-5; perhaps TRBD2 as D (5 bases). The sequence derives from an adult in good health. The CDR3 DNA reads TGCAGCGTTGAGTTCGGGGAAGAGACCCAGTACTTC. Its protein product is CSVEFGEETQYF. The variable domain in full, completed from reference TRBV29-1 and TRBJ2-5, reads SAVISQKPSRDICQRGTSLTIQCQVDSQVTMMFWYRQQPGQSLTLIATANQGSEATYESGFVIDKFPISRPNLTFSTLTVSNMSPEDSSIYLCSVEFGEETQYFGPGTRLLVL.